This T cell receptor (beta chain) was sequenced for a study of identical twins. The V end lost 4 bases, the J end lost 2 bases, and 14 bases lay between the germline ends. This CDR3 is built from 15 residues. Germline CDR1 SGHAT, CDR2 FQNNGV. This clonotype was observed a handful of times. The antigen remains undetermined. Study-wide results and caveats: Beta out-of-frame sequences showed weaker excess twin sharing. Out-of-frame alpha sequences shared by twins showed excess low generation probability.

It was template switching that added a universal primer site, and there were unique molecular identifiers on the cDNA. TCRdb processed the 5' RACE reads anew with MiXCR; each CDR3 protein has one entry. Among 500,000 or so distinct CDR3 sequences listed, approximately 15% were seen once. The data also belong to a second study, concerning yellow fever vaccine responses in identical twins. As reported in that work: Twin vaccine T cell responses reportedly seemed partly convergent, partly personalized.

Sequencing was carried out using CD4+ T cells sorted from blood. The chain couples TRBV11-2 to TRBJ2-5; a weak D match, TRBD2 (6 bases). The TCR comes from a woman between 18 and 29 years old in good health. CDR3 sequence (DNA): TGTGCCAGCAGCTCCTACGCCGGGACTCAAGAGACCCAGTACTTC. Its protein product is CASSSYAGTQETQYF.